A single sample gave rise to the 29 T cell receptor beta chains below, sequenced in a study of neurological immune-mediated disorders. In TCRdb, the 5' RACE reads were re-called with MiXCR into one record per CDR3 protein. The sample records 50,000 or so distinct CDR3 sequences, around a tenth being singletons. Source material: PBMCs. The receptors derive from a woman in her forties with HTLV-1-associated myelopathy (HAM/TSP).

There are many counts of this clonotype. V is TRBV12-3 or TRBV12-4 and J is TRBJ1-1; D remains unclear. The CDR3 has 14 amino acids. Trimming left V 10 bases short and J 1 base short, with 16 bases between. As DNA, the CDR3 is TGTGCCACCACGTTTGGGTTCGCGAACACTGAAGCTTTCTTT. It yields the protein CATTFGFANTEAFF.

This clonotype was found many times. V and J are TRBV5-1 and TRBJ2-3, with 7 positions matching TRBD1. This CDR3 has 15 residues. V lost 3 bases, J lost 7 bases, and 11 bases stayed unmatched. Per the germline V gene, CDR1 is SGHRS and CDR2 is YFSETQ. This CDR3 is CASSSGRTGLNTQYF. CDR3 coding DNA: TGCGCCAGCAGCTCCGGACGGACAGGTTTGAATACGCAGTATTTT.

This clonotype came up many times. This chain links TRBV25-1 with TRBJ2-5, with a weak D call TRBD1 (5 bases). The germline V gene encodes CDR1 MGHDK and CDR2 SYGVNS. The V gene lost 1 base and the J gene lost 0 bases, with 12 bases spanning the gap. CDR3 length: 16 residues. This chain's CDR3 is CASSEWGRENQETQYF. In nucleotides, the CDR3 is TGTGCCAGCAGTGAATGGGGCAGGGAAAACCAAGAGACCCAGTACTTC.

There are many counts of this clonotype. The genes are TRBV7-2 and TRBJ1-6, with D possibly TRBD1 on 6 matching bases. Trimming left V 3 bases short and J 9 bases short, with 12 bases between. CDR1 SGHTA and CDR2 FQGNSA come from the germline V gene. The CDR3 sequence is 14 residues long. This CDR3 reads CASSLRGASSPLHF. As DNA, the CDR3 is TGTGCCAGCAGCTTGAGGGGGGCCTCTTCACCCCTCCACTTT.

This clonotype was detected ten times or more. This rearrangement joins TRBV4-3 to TRBJ1-2, with D tentatively TRBD1 (6 bases). Trimming shortened V by 0 bases and J by 4 bases, and 12 bases separated the two germline ends. This CDR3 has 15 amino acids. CDR1 is LGHNA and CDR2 is YSLEER in the germline V gene. CDR3 in DNA: TGCGCCAGCAGCCAAGATCGAAGACAGGCCTATGGCTACACCTTC. Translated, it gives CASSQDRRQAYGYTF.

The sample holds many counts of this clonotype. The chain links TRBV7-8 to TRBJ2-3; either TRBD1 or TRBD2 may fit D (5 bases each). Germline V lookup: CDR1 SGHVS, CDR2 FQNEAQ. This CDR3 is built from 15 residues. V was cut by 1 base and J by 3 bases, with 11 bases left in between. CDR3 nucleotide sequence: TGTGCCAGCAGCTTAGGGGAGCAGGGTACAGATACGCAGTATTTT. Protein: CASSLGEQGTDTQYF.

This clonotype came up many times. The CDR3 is CASSPGGTLNNEQFF. The CDR3 DNA reads TGCGCCAGCAGCCCGGGGGGGACTCTGAACAATGAGCAGTTCTTC. V is TRBV5-1 and J is TRBJ2-1; 8 positions match TRBD2. V trimming: 4 bases; J trimming: 5 bases; junction bases outside the gene matches: 8. This CDR3 contains 15 residues. Germline V gene lookup returns CDR1 SGHRS and CDR2 YFSETQ.

This clonotype was counted ten times or more. J is TRBJ2-1 and V is TRBV11-3; 10 bases are a match to TRBD1. The CDR3 has 15 residues. CDR1 SGHNT and CDR2 YENEEA come from the germline V gene. The V gene end was trimmed by 4 bases and the J gene end by 9 bases; junction bases not matched to a gene: 9. The CDR3 region is CASSSDRGHGLEQFF. The CDR3 DNA sequence: TGTGCCAGCAGCTCCGACAGGGGGCATGGCCTTGAGCAGTTCTTC.

Ten or more counts support this clonotype. DNA for the CDR3: TGTGCCAGCGGGGACTTGATGGATGGGTATGGCTACACCTTC. The encoded protein is CASGDLMDGYGYTF. V is TRBV6-2 or TRBV6-3 and J is TRBJ1-2, with D perhaps matching TRBD1 (5 bases). The CDR3 runs 14 residues. Germline lookup yields CDR1 MNHEY and CDR2 SVGEGT. V shed 8 bases and J shed 5 bases, with 18 bases lying between them.

The sample holds many counts of this clonotype. The chain combines TRBV7-3 with TRBJ2-3; possibly TRBD1 for D (6 bases). Trimming removed 5 bases from V and 1 base from J, with 16 bases in between. Germline CDR1 and CDR2: SGHTA and FQGTGA. The CDR3 sequence is 16 residues long. This CDR3 reads CASSANRVYGTDTQYF. The CDR3 coding sequence is TGTGCCAGCAGCGCGAACAGGGTGTATGGCACAGATACGCAGTATTTT.

In this sample, this clonotype turned up many times. The chain recombines TRBV4-3 with TRBJ2-3; D possibly corresponds to TRBD2 (7 bases). V gave up 0 bases and J gave up 2 bases, with 12 bases separating them. Germline V CDR1 and CDR2: LGHNA, YSLEER. This CDR3 contains 16 residues. The CDR3 nucleotides are TGCGCCAGCAGCCAAGATTTAGGGGGGGACACAGATACGCAGTATTTT. This gives the protein CASSQDLGGDTDTQYF.

This clonotype was observed many times. This chain uses TRBV7-2 with TRBJ2-2, with 8 bases aligning to TRBD2. The V and J ends lost 2 bases and 6 bases, in that order; junction bases with no gene match: 2. The CDR3 runs 14 residues. Germline CDR1 and CDR2: SGHTA and FQGNSA. The CDR3 sequence: CASSLTSGAGELFF. The CDR3 DNA is TGTGCCAGCAGCTTAACTAGCGGTGCCGGGGAGCTGTTTTTT.

Ten or more counts support this clonotype. The rearrangement joins TRBV20-1 to TRBJ2-1, with 11 bases matching TRBD1. Germline assignment: CDR1 DFQATT and CDR2 SNEGSKA (reference sequence). The V gene end was trimmed by 0 bases and the J gene end by 6 bases; junction bases not matched to a gene: 4. The CDR3 is made up of 15 amino acids. CDR3 nucleotides: TGCAGTGCTAGAGATCAGGGGACAGGGGGCAATGAGCAGTTCTTC. Translated: CSARDQGTGGNEQFF.

This clonotype was found a few times. The chain links TRBV6-1 to TRBJ2-3, with no clear D. Germline V gene sequence: CDR1 MNHNS, CDR2 SASEGT. V was clipped by 2 bases and J by 1 base, with 4 bases between them. There are 13 residues in the CDR3. CDR3 protein: CASSEFGTDTQYF. The CDR3 bases are TGTGCCAGCAGTGAATTCGGCACAGATACGCAGTATTTT.

This clonotype was counted ten times or more. The V gene is TRBV5-1, the J gene TRBJ1-3; 8 bases map to TRBD1. The CDR3 length is 15 residues. V trimming: 4 bases; J trimming: 3 bases; junction bases outside the gene matches: 6. CDR1 SGHRS and CDR2 YFSETQ come from the germline V gene. The CDR3 protein is CASSLQQGDGNTIYF. Here the CDR3 DNA reads TGCGCCAGCAGCCTACAACAGGGGGATGGAAACACCATATATTTT.

This clonotype was found many times. V gene TRBV6-2 or TRBV6-3 combines with J gene TRBJ2-7; no reliable D call. From germline, CDR1 is MNHEY and CDR2 SVGEGT. V was cut by 6 bases and J by 1 base, with 13 bases left in between. The CDR3 runs to 14 residues. CDR3 residues: CASSPRAESYEQYF. The CDR3 region has the DNA TGTGCCAGCAGCCCAAGGGCCGAGTCCTACGAGCAGTACTTC.

This clonotype was observed many times. Here the CDR3 reads CSARVTGDQYF. The CDR3 DNA sequence: TGCAGTGCTAGGGTTACAGGGGACCAGTACTTC. This chain joins TRBV20-1 and TRBJ2-7, with 7 bases lining up with TRBD1. The germline V gene encodes CDR1 DFQATT and CDR2 SNEGSKA (reference sequence). J lost 10 bases, V lost 3 bases, and 6 bases had no gene match. The CDR3 consists of 11 residues.

This clonotype was seen repeatedly, ten times or more. The genes are TRBV10-3 and TRBJ2-7; tentative D call: TRBD1 (5 bases). V was pared by 5 bases and J by 3 bases, with 8 bases between. CDR3 size: 12 residues. Germline V CDR1 and CDR2: ENHRY, SYGVKD. The CDR3 DNA reads TGTGCCATCAGTTGGACACTCTACGAGCAGTACTTC. This sequence encodes CAISWTLYEQYF.

This clonotype came up many times. The chain couples TRBV3-1 to TRBJ2-3; tentatively, D is TRBD1 (6 bases). V lost 3 bases to trimming and J lost 6 bases, with 10 bases between them. This CDR3 region has 13 residues. Germline CDR1 reads LGHDT; CDR2 reads YNNKEL (reference sequence). CDR3 DNA sequence: TGTGCCAGCAGCCAGGGGGCCAGCGATACGCAGTATTTT. It translates to CASSQGASDTQYF.

This clonotype was counted many times. This chain links TRBV7-7 with TRBJ2-3; TRBD2 matches at 11 bases. Germline CDR1 is SSHAT and CDR2 is FNYEAQ (reference sequence). The ends lost 3 bases at V and 2 bases at J; junction bases unmatched: 1. CDR3 size: 15 residues. The CDR3 reads CASSLGLAATDTQYF. CDR3 DNA: TGTGCCAGCAGCTTGGGACTAGCGGCCACAGATACGCAGTATTTT.

This clonotype was seen repeatedly, ten times or more. The rearrangement uses TRBV5-1 and TRBJ1-3; no reliable D call. The length of the CDR3 is 14 residues. Germline V gene lookup returns CDR1 SGHRS and CDR2 YFSETQ. V lost 0 bases and J 2 bases, leaving 6 bases between the germline ends. The CDR3 nucleotides read TGCGCCAGCAGCTTGGCTGGGGCTGGAAACACCATATATTTT. This encodes CASSLAGAGNTIYF.

This clonotype was found a few times. V gene TRBV9 combines with J gene TRBJ1-2, with TRBD1 matching over 8 bases. This CDR3 spans 17 amino acids. Germline-derived CDR1 and CDR2 are SGDLS and YYNGEE. V lost 0 bases to trimming and J lost 0 bases; unmatched junction nucleotides: 7. This CDR3 reads CASSVGPQGVTNYGYTF. The CDR3 DNA is TGTGCCAGCAGCGTAGGACCACAGGGGGTCACTAACTATGGCTACACCTTC.

The sample holds many counts of this clonotype. This chain links TRBV20-1 with TRBJ2-3; D ambiguous. V lost 5 bases, J lost 0 bases, and 9 bases lay in between. Per the germline V gene, CDR1 is DFQATT and CDR2 is SNEGSKA (reference sequence). The CDR3 is made up of 13 amino acids. The CDR3 reads CSAPAASTDTQYF. The CDR3 DNA reads TGCAGTGCTCCCGCGGCTAGCACAGATACGCAGTATTTT.

This clonotype was seen many times. The chain uses TRBV7-2 and TRBJ2-2; D may be TRBD2 (5 bases). This CDR3 contains 17 residues. Looked up from germline, CDR1 is SGHTA and CDR2 is FQGNSA. V dropped 5 bases and J dropped 3 bases, with 19 bases sitting between them. The CDR3 here is CASSLLFGERDTGELFF. The CDR3 nucleotides read TGTGCCAGCAGCCTCCTTTTCGGGGAAAGGGACACCGGGGAGCTGTTTTTT.

This clonotype was seen many times. The rearrangement uses TRBV12-3 or TRBV12-4 and TRBJ2-7; D is undetermined. The CDR3 sequence is 13 residues long. V lost 3 bases and J lost 7, with 13 bases in between. CDR3 sequence reads: CASSFDDLGEQYF. Here the CDR3 DNA reads TGTGCCAGCAGTTTCGACGATCTGGGGGAGCAGTACTTC.

This clonotype was counted many times. This rearrangement joins TRBV25-1 to TRBJ2-7; D may be TRBD1 (5 bases). Per the germline V gene, CDR1 is MGHDK and CDR2 is SYGVNS. There are 13 residues in the CDR3. Trimming shortened V by 3 bases and J by 2 bases, and 8 bases separated the two germline ends. The CDR3 loop reads CASSDGAPYEQYF. The CDR3 nucleotides are TGTGCCAGCAGTGATGGGGCGCCCTACGAGCAGTACTTC.

The sample holds many counts of this clonotype. The V gene is TRBV19, the J gene TRBJ2-7, with 8 bases matching TRBD1. This CDR3 has 15 residues. Looked up from germline, CDR1 is LNHDA and CDR2 is SQIVND (reference sequence). V was pared by 4 bases and J by 3 bases, with 8 bases of the junction left unmatched. The CDR3 reads CASSTLRTGSYEQYF. The CDR3 nucleotides read TGTGCCAGTAGTACCCTCAGGACAGGGAGCTACGAGCAGTACTTC. Using reference TRBV19 and TRBJ2-7 for the parts outside the CDR3, the full variable domain is DGGITQSPKYLFRKEGQNVTLSCEQNLNHDAMYWYRQDPGQGLRLIYYSQIVNDFQKGDIAEGYSVSREKKESFPLTVTSAQKNPTAFYLCASSTLRTGSYEQYFGPGTRLTVT.

In this sample, this clonotype turned up many times. V usage is TRBV20-1 and J usage is TRBJ1-1; 7 bases are shared with TRBD1. V lost 0 bases and J lost 5; bases outside the gene matches: 9. The length of the CDR3 is 15 residues. The germline CDR1 and CDR2 sequences are DFQATT and SNEGSKA (reference sequence). The CDR3 nucleotides are TGCAGTGCTAGAGATCGAAGGACAGGCTGGACTGAAGCTTTCTTT. Protein sequence: CSARDRRTGWTEAFF.

This clonotype was picked up many times. The chain has TRBV15 and TRBJ2-7, with TRBD1 matching 11 bases. Germline trimming cut 2 bases from V and 6 bases from J; bases unmatched to any gene: 3. Germline values: CDR1 LNHNV, CDR2 YYDKDF (reference sequence). There are 14 residues in the CDR3. CDR3 nucleotides: TGTGCCACCAGCAGAATGGACAGGGGGCGCGAGCAGTACTTC. Protein product: CATSRMDRGREQYF.